Shown below are 24 T cell receptor beta chains from a single sample sequenced in a study of T cells after yellow fever vaccination. TCRdb passed the 5' RACE reads through MiXCR, listing each CDR3 protein once. The sample holds around 300,000 distinct CDR3 sequences, 3.5% to 5% seen once. Sequenced material: PBMCs, taken 15 days after the yellow fever booster vaccination. The receptor set was obtained from a man aged 18 to 35 who received the YFV17D yellow fever vaccine.

This clonotype was seen at least ten times. The rearrangement uses TRBV24-1 and TRBJ2-5; no clear D. Trimming took off 3 bases at V and 5 bases at J, with 12 bases between the two ends. The CDR3 extends over 14 amino acids. CDR1 KGHDR and CDR2 SFDVKD come from the germline V gene. The CDR3 region is CATSDLRGPETQYF. CDR3 coding DNA: TGTGCCACCAGTGATCTACGAGGACCGGAGACCCAGTACTTC.

This clonotype was counted many times. The DNA for the CDR3 is TGTGCCAGCAGCGCCCTAGCGGGGGTTCACACCGGGGAGCTGTTTTTT. Its protein is CASSALAGVHTGELFF. V and J are TRBV7-9 and TRBJ2-2, with TRBD2 matching 10 bases. The CDR3 contains 16 residues. Germline CDR1 reads SEHNR; CDR2 reads FQNEAQ (reference sequence). J lost 3 bases, V lost 5 bases, and 6 bases had no gene match.

This clonotype was detected many times. The chain is built from TRBV6-2 or TRBV6-3 and TRBJ2-1; the match to TRBD2 covers 11 bases. This CDR3 is 15 amino acids long. The germline gives CDR1 MNHEY, CDR2 SVGEGT. The ends lost 0 bases at V and 9 bases at J; junction bases unmatched: 4. This chain's CDR3 is CASSYSGLAGGEQFF. The CDR3, as DNA: TGTGCCAGCAGTTACTCCGGGCTAGCGGGAGGTGAGCAGTTCTTC.

The chain employs TRBV18 and TRBJ2-1; possible D gene TRBD2, 6 bases. The germline V gene encodes CDR1 KGHSH and CDR2 LQKENI. V was clipped by 0 bases and J by 0 bases, with 9 bases between them. The CDR3 is 16 residues long. As DNA, the CDR3 is TGTGCCAGCTCACCACCGGGGGGAGTCTCCTACAATGAGCAGTTCTTC. Translated, it gives CASSPPGGVSYNEQFF.

This clonotype has more than one count but fewer than ten. The V and J genes are TRBV27 and TRBJ2-7, with 7 bases lining up with TRBD1. The CDR3 is made up of 15 amino acids. CDR1 and CDR2 (germline): MNHEY, SMNVEV (reference sequence). Trimming cost V 9 bases and J 0 bases; bases outside gene matches: 11. DNA for the CDR3: TGTGCCAGGGGGCGACAGGGAATAAACTCCTACGAGCAGTACGTC. Encoded protein: CARGRQGINSYEQYV.

The J gene is TRBJ2-7, the V gene TRBV5-1, with 10 nucleotides matching TRBD1. The germline V gene has CDR1 SGHRS and CDR2 YFSETQ. The V gene end was trimmed by 4 bases and the J gene end by 4 bases; junction bases not matched to a gene: 8. This CDR3 is built from 15 residues. DNA for the CDR3: TGCGCCAGCAGCGTGGTCGGGACAGGGGAGTACGAGCAGTACTTC. It translates to CASSVVGTGEYEQYF.

This clonotype was recorded many times. The CDR3 is CASSARQGVLSYEQYF. For the CDR3, the DNA is TGTGCCAGCAGCGCGCGACAGGGGGTCCTCTCCTACGAGCAGTACTTC. The chain joins TRBV11-2 to TRBJ2-7; 9 bases line up with TRBD1. Looked up from germline, CDR1 is SGHAT and CDR2 is FQNNGV. J gave up 0 bases and V 5 bases, and 8 bases lay outside the gene matches. The CDR3 contains 16 residues.

This clonotype was seen more than once but under ten times. The chain uses TRBV3-1 and TRBJ1-6; D may be TRBD1 (5 bases). The CDR3 extends over 14 amino acids. Germline V CDR1 and CDR2: LGHDT, YNNKEL (reference sequence). Trimming left V 1 base short and J 10 bases short, with 11 bases between. The CDR3 DNA reads TGTGCCAGCAGCCAAGGGGGCAGGCCCTCACCCCTCCACTTT. It encodes CASSQGGRPSPLHF.

This clonotype was seen repeatedly, ten times or more. The rearrangement joins TRBV6-2 or TRBV6-3 to TRBJ2-5; TRBD2 agrees at 7 bases. CDR1 is MNHEY and CDR2 is SVGEGT in the germline V gene. This CDR3 spans 15 amino acids. Trimming took 5 bases from V and 5 from J; bases not matched to a gene: 11. DNA for the CDR3: TGTGCCAGCAGTGCGGGGGACTTATTCGGGGAGACCCAGTACTTC. Translation: CASSAGDLFGETQYF.

V and J are TRBV7-8 and TRBJ2-3; D remains ambiguous. V was clipped by 1 base and J by 4 bases, with 12 bases between them. The CDR3 consists of 15 residues. CDR1 and CDR2 (germline): SGHVS, FQNEAQ. The CDR3 region has the DNA TGTGCCAGCAGCTTAGGAGTCGTGGTGGCAGATACGCAGTATTTT. Translation gives CASSLGVVVADTQYF.

This clonotype was seen ten or more times. The V gene is TRBV11-2, the J gene TRBJ2-5, with a possible D match to TRBD1 (6 bases). The V end lost 4 bases, the J end lost 5 bases, and 20 bases lay between the germline ends. Germline CDR1 reads SGHAT; CDR2 reads FQNNGV. CDR3 length equals 16 residues. In DNA, the CDR3 is TGTGCCAGCAGCTCCCTAAGGGGGACCAGACCGGAGACCCAGTACTTC. Translated: CASSSLRGTRPETQYF. Combining the CDR3 with reference TRBV11-2 and TRBJ2-5 gives the whole variable domain EAGVAQSPRYKIIEKRQSVAFWCNPISGHATLYWYQQILGQGPKLLIQFQNNGVVDDSQLPKDRFSAERLKGVDSTLKIQPAKLEDSAVYLCASSSLRGTRPETQYFGPGTRLLVL.

This clonotype was found many times. J is TRBJ2-3 and V is TRBV4-1; D is tentatively TRBD1 or TRBD2 (5 bases each). CDR3 length equals 19 residues. The germline V and J ends were trimmed by 1 base and 0 bases, with 20 bases remaining between them. Per the germline V gene, CDR1 is MGHRA and CDR2 is YSYEKL. The chain's CDR3 is CASSQGSRRTGRSTDTQYF. As DNA, the CDR3 is TGCGCCAGCAGCCAAGGGTCCCGGCGTACGGGGCGAAGCACAGATACGCAGTATTTT.

V usage is TRBV10-3 and J usage is TRBJ1-3, with D possibly matching TRBD1 (5 bases). The CDR3 is 17 amino acids. The germline gives CDR1 ENHRY, CDR2 SYGVKD. V was pared by 2 bases and J by 0 bases, with 14 bases between. CDR3 sequence: CAISETRGAFSGNTIYF. The DNA of the CDR3 is TGTGCCATCAGTGAGACTCGAGGGGCTTTCTCTGGAAACACCATATATTTT.

The sample holds many counts of this clonotype. This chain uses TRBV30 with TRBJ1-1; TRBD1 aligns across 9 bases. The germline gives CDR1 GTSNPN, CDR2 SVGIG (reference sequence). The CDR3 contains 14 residues. J lost 5 bases, V lost 3 bases, and 7 bases had no gene match. CDR3 nucleotide sequence: TGTGCCTGGAGATTGGGGACAGGGAATACTGAAGCTTTCTTT. As protein: CAWRLGTGNTEAFF.

The chain couples TRBV12-3 or TRBV12-4 to TRBJ1-2, with D perhaps TRBD1 (5 bases). Trimming shortened V by 3 bases and J by 7 bases, and 9 bases separated the two germline ends. The CDR3 covers 12 residues. The CDR3 reads CASSFSGVGYTF. The CDR3 bases are TGTGCCAGCAGTTTTTCGGGGGTTGGCTACACCTTC.

This clonotype was detected many times. The rearrangement uses TRBV7-6 and TRBJ1-2; D remains unclear. CDR1 and CDR2 (germline): SGHVS, FNYEAQ. Deletions cut 5 bases from V and 0 bases from J, with 16 bases between. The CDR3 runs to 16 residues. The CDR3 DNA sequence: TGTGCCAGCAGCCCCTATTCGGGCGGAGCTAACTATGGCTACACCTTC. Residues: CASSPYSGGANYGYTF.

This clonotype was seen many times. J is TRBJ2-7 and V is TRBV7-2, with TRBD2 matching 9 bases. From germline, CDR1 is SGHTA and CDR2 FQGNSA. The CDR3 contains 13 residues. V trimming: 6 bases; J trimming: 3 bases; junction bases outside the gene matches: 3. The CDR3 DNA follows: TGTGCCAGCAGTGAGACTAGCGGCTACGAGCAGTACGTC. It codes for CASSETSGYEQYV.

This clonotype was found many times. The chain joins TRBV7-2 to TRBJ1-1; 7 bases map to TRBD1. The CDR3 covers 14 residues. Germline V gene lookup returns CDR1 SGHTA and CDR2 FQGNSA. Trimming at V came to 8 bases and at J to 1 base, leaving 7 bases not matched to a gene. The CDR3 nucleotides read TGTGCCAGCGGACGGGACAGAAAGAACACTGAAGCTTTCTTT. This translates into CASGRDRKNTEAFF.

This clonotype was observed a few times. One end of the junction fails to match germline, which may point to a read error. The V gene is TRBV7-2, the J gene TRBJ2-7, with D possibly matching TRBD2 (5 bases). The germline gives CDR1 SGHTA, CDR2 FQGNSA. The CDR3 length is 12 residues. In nucleotides, the CDR3 is TGTGCCAGCAGCCTAGCCGGCCACGAGCAGTACTTC. The encoded protein is CASSLAGHEQYF.

This clonotype was seen only a few times. V is TRBV6-5 and J is TRBJ1-3, with D tentatively TRBD1 (5 bases). Germline V gives CDR1 MNHEY, CDR2 SVGAGI. CDR3 length: 16 amino acids. Trimming stripped 0 bases from V and 0 bases from J, with 9 bases between. CDR3 sequence: CASSYSTGLSGNTIYF. The CDR3 coding sequence is TGTGCCAGCAGTTACTCGACGGGGCTCTCTGGAAACACCATATATTTT.

At least ten counts were recorded for this clonotype. The V and J genes are TRBV12-3 or TRBV12-4 and TRBJ1-2; weak D call: TRBD1 (5 bases). Trimming took off 3 bases at V and 2 bases at J, with 10 bases between the two ends. This CDR3 region has 14 residues. The CDR3 coding sequence is TGTGCCAGCAGTTTGTTTCCAGGGAACTATGGCTACACCTTC. It translates to CASSLFPGNYGYTF.

This clonotype was detected ten times or more. This chain joins TRBV12-3 or TRBV12-4 and TRBJ1-2, with 12 bases aligning to TRBD1. Trimming took 7 bases from V and 7 from J; bases not matched to a gene: 10. This CDR3 comprises 15 residues. The chain's CDR3 is CASIHPGQGAAGYTF. CDR3 in DNA: TGTGCCAGCATCCATCCGGGACAGGGGGCTGCTGGCTACACCTTC.

This clonotype was recorded a few times. The CDR3 loop reads CASSPNHRGYSQPQHF. The CDR3 nucleotides read TGTGCCAGCAGTCCGAATCACAGGGGGTATAGTCAGCCCCAGCATTTT. The J gene is TRBJ1-5, the V gene TRBV2; 8 nucleotides align to TRBD1. Germline-derived CDR1 and CDR2 are SNHLY and FYNNEI. CDR3 size: 16 residues. With V trimmed by 5 bases and J by 6 bases, 12 bases remained unmatched.

This clonotype was observed at least ten times. This sequence joins TRBV4-3 and TRBJ2-7, with D uncertain. The CDR3 consists of 15 residues. Germline CDR1 reads LGHNA; CDR2 reads YSLEER. Between the trimmed V and J ends, which lost 0 bases and 1 base, there was a span of 10 bases. The CDR3 sequence is CASSQDPGGSYEQYF. The CDR3 nucleotides are TGCGCCAGCAGCCAAGATCCGGGCGGATCCTACGAGCAGTACTTC.